Sequencing of this T cell receptor (beta chain) was carried out in a study of cytomegalovirus exposure and HLA in healthy donors. In regard to this clone: Its matching antigen is unknown.

Trimming took 5 bases from V and 1 from J; bases not matched to a gene: 14. This CDR3 contains 18 residues. Per the germline V gene, CDR1 is SGHAT and CDR2 is FQNNGV. Study-level findings and limits: The study recorded 164 TCR beta chains that were cytomegalovirus-associated.

PCR was performed using 60 Vbeta and 13 Jbeta primers. The assay was immunoSEQ multiplex PCR, and TCRdb's table has in-frame clones only and misses some. The table has about 110,000 clones, around 70% seen once. The source material was PBMCs. The sequence came from a man aged 25 to 40 in good health and CMV-seronegative. The rearrangement uses TRBV11-2 and TRBJ1-3, with TRBD1 matching 7 bases. In DNA, the CDR3 is TGTGCCAGCAGCCGACGTTCGGGACAGAGTCGATCTGGAAACACCATATATTTT. This gives the protein CASSRRSGQSRSGNTIYF.